This T cell receptor beta chain emerged from a study of blood T cell repertoires in COVID-19. Sequenced by immunoSEQ multiplex PCR; TCRdb stores in-frame clones only, minus some. The sample includes 85,000 to 120,000 clones, 75% to 90% seen only once; the top ten take around 4.5%. Germline CDR1 and CDR2: LGHNA and YSLEER. Losses at the gene ends were 4 bases for V and 5 bases for J; bases not matched to a gene: 8. The length of the CDR3 is 15 residues. The sequence was obtained from a human donor in a cohort sampled during active COVID-19. The chain uses TRBV4-3 and TRBJ2-7; TRBD2 agrees at 10 bases. The source material was peripheral blood. The CDR3 loop is CASSPRSGGVHEQYF. Written as DNA, the CDR3 is TGCGCCAGCAGCCCGAGGAGCGGGGGGGTCCACGAGCAGTACTTC.